The clone carrying this T cell receptor beta chain was picked up many times. Its antigen is unidentified. The sample comes from a study of blood T cells in healthy people across ages. Germline CDR1 KGHDR, CDR2 SFDVKD. The CDR3 is 16 residues long. V was pared by 9 bases and J by 2 bases, with 19 bases between. The study's findings and limits: From one million sequenced T cells, diversity estimates were lower bounds. Conclusively comparing naive with antigen-experienced cells was impossible with unsorted PBMCs.

A second PCR of 7 to 11 cycles used a sample-barcoded 5' primer and a J-beta primer mix. TCRdb fed the 5' RACE reads into MiXCR, producing one record per CDR3 protein. The sample has around 1,700,000 distinct CDR3 sequences; roughly 30% are singletons. At least 5 micrograms of total RNA were extracted per sample. Material for sequencing was blood. This chain links TRBV24-1 with TRBJ1-5; D is unclear. The TCR was taken from a woman aged 25 to 39 in good health. CDR3 nucleotide sequence: TGTGCCACCCCTCGCGATGTGGGTCTGGGCAATCAGCCCCAGCATTTT. Protein sequence: CATPRDVGLGNQPQHF.